The present T cell receptor beta chain was sequenced within a study of graft-versus-host responses after intestinal transplantation. Study-level background: Anti-thymocyte globulin induction, then tacrolimus and steroids for about three years, went to all recipients. Study-wide results and limits: Recipient marrow contained GvH clones, some of which appeared first in ileum or blood. Levels of circulating GvH clones at their peak were associated with early post-transplant HvG declines.

In regard to this clone: Its specificity is not known.

The germline CDR1 and CDR2 sequences are SGHTS and YDEGEE. CDR3 length: 15 residues. V shed 5 bases and J 3 bases; nucleotides not matched to a gene: 10. The assay was immunoSEQ multiplex PCR, and TCRdb's table has in-frame clones only and misses some. The sample holds around 23,000 clones, 80% to 90% seen once. The sequenced sample was PBMCs, obtained more than 450 days after intestinal transplant. V is TRBV5-8 and J is TRBJ1-2; 7 bases agree with TRBD1. This TCR derives from a human patient who received an intestinal transplant, so some T cells may come from the graft donor. CDR3 amino acids: CASRPRGRSDYGYTF. The CDR3 coding sequence is TGTGCCAGCAGACCTAGGGGGCGCAGTGACTATGGCTACACCTTC.